The T cell receptor beta chain under discussion was sequenced for a study of multiple sclerosis patients with progressive multifocal leukoencephalopathy. Study-level information: Longitudinal control samples came from natalizumab-treated multiple sclerosis patients without PML.

Findings and caveats of the study: TRBV and TRBJ usage showed no common pattern when PML developed.

Time point given: before natalizumab initiation. The T0 samples predate the first natalizumab infusion. This was a survey-level run. Here immunoSEQ multiplex PCR was the method, and the copy in TCRdb shows in-frame clones only, minus some. The sample lists some 30,000 clones, approximately 89% occurring once. The CDR3 has 13 residues. Germline V lookup: CDR1 LNHDA, CDR2 SQIVND (reference sequence). V shed 4 bases and J 5 bases; nucleotides not matched to a gene: 3. On this clone: As yet, its antigen is unknown.

This chain connects TRBV19 to TRBJ2-5; 8 bases match TRBD2. The sample taken for sequencing was PBMCs. The clonotype comes from a human donor with multiple sclerosis. For the CDR3, the DNA is TGTGCCAGTAGTAGGACTAGCTGGGAGACCCAGTACTTC. Translating it yields CASSRTSWETQYF.